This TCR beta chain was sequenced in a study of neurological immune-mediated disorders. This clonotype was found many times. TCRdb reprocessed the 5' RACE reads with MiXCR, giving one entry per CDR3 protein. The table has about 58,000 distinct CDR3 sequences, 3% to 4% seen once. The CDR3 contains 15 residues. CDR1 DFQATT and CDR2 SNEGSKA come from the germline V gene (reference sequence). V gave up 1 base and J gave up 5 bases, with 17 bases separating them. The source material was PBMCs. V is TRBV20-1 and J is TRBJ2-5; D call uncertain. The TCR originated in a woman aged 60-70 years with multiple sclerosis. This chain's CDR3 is CSARGTTHNQETQYF. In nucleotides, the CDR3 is TGCAGTGCTAGAGGGACGACTCACAATCAGGAGACCCAGTACTTC.